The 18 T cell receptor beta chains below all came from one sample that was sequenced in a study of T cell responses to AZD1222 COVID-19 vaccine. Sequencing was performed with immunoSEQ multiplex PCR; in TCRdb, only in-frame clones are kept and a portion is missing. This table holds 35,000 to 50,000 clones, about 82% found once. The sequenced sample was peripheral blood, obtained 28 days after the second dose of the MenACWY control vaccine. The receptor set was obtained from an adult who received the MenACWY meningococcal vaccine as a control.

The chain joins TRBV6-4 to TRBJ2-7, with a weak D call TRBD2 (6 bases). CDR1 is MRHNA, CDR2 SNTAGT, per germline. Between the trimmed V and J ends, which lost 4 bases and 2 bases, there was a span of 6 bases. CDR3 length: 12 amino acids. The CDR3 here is CASSGRAYEQYV. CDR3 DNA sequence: TGTGCCAGCAGTGGGAGGGCCTACGAGCAGTACGTC.

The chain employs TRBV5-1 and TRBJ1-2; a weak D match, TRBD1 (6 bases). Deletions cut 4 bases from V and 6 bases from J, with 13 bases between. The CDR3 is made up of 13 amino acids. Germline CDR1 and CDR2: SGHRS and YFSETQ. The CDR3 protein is CASSMEGVDGYTF. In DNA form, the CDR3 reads TGCGCCAGCAGCATGGAGGGGGTCGATGGCTACACCTTC.

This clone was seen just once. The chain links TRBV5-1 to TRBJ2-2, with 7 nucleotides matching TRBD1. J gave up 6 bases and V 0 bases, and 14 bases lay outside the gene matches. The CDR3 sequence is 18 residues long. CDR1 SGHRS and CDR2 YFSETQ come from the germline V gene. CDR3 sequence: CASSLVLTGQGKAGELFF. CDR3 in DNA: TGCGCCAGCAGCTTGGTGTTGACAGGGCAAGGAAAAGCCGGGGAGCTGTTTTTT.

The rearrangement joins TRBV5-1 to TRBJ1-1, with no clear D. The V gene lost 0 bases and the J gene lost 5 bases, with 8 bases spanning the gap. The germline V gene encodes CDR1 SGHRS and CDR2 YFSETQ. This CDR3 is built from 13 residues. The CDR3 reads CASSLGERTEAFF. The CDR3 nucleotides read TGCGCCAGCAGCTTGGGGGAACGGACTGAAGCTTTCTTT.

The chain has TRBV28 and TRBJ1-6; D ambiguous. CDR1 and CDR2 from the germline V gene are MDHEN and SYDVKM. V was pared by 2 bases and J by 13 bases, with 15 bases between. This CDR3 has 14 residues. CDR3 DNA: TGTGCCAGCAGTTTAGGTTTAAAGCCCACTCCCCTCCACTTT. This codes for CASSLGLKPTPLHF.

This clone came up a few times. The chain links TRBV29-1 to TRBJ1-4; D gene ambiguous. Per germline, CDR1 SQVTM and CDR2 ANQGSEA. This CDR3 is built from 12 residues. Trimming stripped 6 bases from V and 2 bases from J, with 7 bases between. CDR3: CSVKMTNEKLFF. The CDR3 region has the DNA TGCAGCGTCAAGATGACTAATGAAAAACTGTTTTTT.

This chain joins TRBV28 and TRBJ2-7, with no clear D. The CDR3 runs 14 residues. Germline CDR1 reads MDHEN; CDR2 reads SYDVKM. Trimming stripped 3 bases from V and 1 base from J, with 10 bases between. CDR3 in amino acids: CASSFAARSYEQYF. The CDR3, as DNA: TGTGCCAGCAGTTTTGCGGCTAGATCCTACGAGCAGTACTTC.

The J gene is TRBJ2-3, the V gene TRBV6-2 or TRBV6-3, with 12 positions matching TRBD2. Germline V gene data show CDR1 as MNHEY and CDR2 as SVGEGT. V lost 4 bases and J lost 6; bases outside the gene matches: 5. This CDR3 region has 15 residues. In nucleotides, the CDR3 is TGTGCCAGCAGTTCAGGACTAGCGGGGAGGGATACGCAGTATTTT. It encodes CASSSGLAGRDTQYF.

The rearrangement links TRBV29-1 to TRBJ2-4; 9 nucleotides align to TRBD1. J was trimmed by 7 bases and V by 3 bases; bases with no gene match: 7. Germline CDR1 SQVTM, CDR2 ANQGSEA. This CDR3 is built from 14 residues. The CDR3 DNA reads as TGCAGCGTTGAGTGGAGGGACAGGGTCAACATTCAGTACTTC. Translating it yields CSVEWRDRVNIQYF.

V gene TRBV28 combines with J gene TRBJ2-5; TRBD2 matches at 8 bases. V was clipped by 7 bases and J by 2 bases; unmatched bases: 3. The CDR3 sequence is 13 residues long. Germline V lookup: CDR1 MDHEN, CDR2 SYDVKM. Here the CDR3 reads CASTTGGQETQYF. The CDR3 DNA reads TGTGCCAGCACTACGGGAGGGCAAGAGACCCAGTACTTC.

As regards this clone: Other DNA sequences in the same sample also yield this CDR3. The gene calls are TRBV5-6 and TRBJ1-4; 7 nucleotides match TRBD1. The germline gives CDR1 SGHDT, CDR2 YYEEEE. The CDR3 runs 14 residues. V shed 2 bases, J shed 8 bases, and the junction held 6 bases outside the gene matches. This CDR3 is CASSLRQGGEKLFF. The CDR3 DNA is TGTGCCAGCAGCTTACGACAGGGTGGCGAAAAACTGTTTTTT.

CDR3 DNA sequence: TGTGCCAGCAGTATACCGGACAGGGGGATCTATGGCTACACCTTC. Encoded protein: CASSIPDRGIYGYTF. The V call is TRBV2, the J call TRBJ1-2; 10 bases match TRBD1. The CDR3 totals 15 residues. After removal of 5 bases from V and 4 bases from J, the junction contained 7 bases not matched to a gene. Germline CDR1 SNHLY, CDR2 FYNNEI.

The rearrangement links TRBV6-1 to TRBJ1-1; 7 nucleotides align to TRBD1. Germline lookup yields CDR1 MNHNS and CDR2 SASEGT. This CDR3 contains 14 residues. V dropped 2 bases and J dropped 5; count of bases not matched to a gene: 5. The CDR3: CASSEKGAKTEAFF. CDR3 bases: TGTGCCAGCAGTGAAAAGGGGGCGAAGACTGAAGCTTTCTTT.

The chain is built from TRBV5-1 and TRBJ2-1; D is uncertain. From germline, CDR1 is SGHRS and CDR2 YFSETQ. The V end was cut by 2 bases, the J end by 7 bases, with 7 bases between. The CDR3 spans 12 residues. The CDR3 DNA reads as TGCGCCAGCAGCTTTCTTGAAAATGAGCAGTTCTTC. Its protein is CASSFLENEQFF.

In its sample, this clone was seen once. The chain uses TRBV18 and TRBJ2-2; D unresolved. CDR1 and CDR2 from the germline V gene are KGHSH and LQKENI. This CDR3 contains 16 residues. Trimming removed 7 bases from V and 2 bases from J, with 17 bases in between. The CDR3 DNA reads TGTGCCAGCTTCCCGGGCCCGCGGCTTAACACCGGGGAGCTGTTTTTT. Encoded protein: CASFPGPRLNTGELFF.

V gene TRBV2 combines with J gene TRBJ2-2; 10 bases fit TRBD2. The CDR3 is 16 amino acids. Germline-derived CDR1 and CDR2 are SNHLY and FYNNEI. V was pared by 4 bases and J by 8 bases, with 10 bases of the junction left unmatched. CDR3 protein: CASSGQSSGSSGELFF. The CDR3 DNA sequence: TGTGCCAGCAGTGGGCAGTCTAGCGGGAGTTCGGGGGAGCTGTTTTTT.

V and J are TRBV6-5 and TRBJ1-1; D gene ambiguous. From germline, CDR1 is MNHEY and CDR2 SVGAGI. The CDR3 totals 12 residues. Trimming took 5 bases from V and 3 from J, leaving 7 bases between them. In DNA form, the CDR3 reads TGTGCCAGCAGTCAGCTAGACACTGAAGCTTTCTTT. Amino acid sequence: CASSQLDTEAFF.

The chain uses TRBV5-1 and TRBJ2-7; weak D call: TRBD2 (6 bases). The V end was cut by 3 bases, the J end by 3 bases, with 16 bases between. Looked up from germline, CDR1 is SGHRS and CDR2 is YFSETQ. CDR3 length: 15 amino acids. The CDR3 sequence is CASSSGGVLNYEQYF. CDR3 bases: TGCGCCAGCAGCTCGGGCGGGGTCCTAAACTACGAGCAGTACTTC.